The 20 T cell receptor beta chains reported below all come from one sample, sequenced in a study of beta chain features in type 1 diabetes. Findings of the study overall: Shortening that was moderate but significant affected the TCRB CDR3s of Type 1 diabetes patients in all four CD4+ subsets.

Their antigens are not known. The whole isolated RNA underwent reverse transcription, so sequencing captured expressed TCRB transcripts. Data came from immunoSEQ multiplex PCR; TCRdb stores just in-frame clones and leaves some out. The sample comprises under 200,000 clones, around 8.3% of which are singletons, and around 0.5% rests with the top ten. The sequencing input was central memory CD4+ T cells from blood. These receptors all stem from a woman between 18 and 29 years old with type 1 diabetes.

This chain joins TRBV11-2 and TRBJ1-2, with a tentative D call TRBD1 (5 bases). This CDR3 contains 14 residues. CDR1 SGHAT and CDR2 FQNNGV come from the germline V gene. Trimming cost V 4 bases and J 6 bases, with 15 bases left between them. The CDR3 DNA is TGTGCCAGCAGCTCCTCCGGGGGGGTTGATGGCTACACCTTC. Amino acids: CASSSSGGVDGYTF. Drawing the rest from reference TRBV11-2 and TRBJ1-2, the complete variable domain is EAGVAQSPRYKIIEKRQSVAFWCNPISGHATLYWYQQILGQGPKLLIQFQNNGVVDDSQLPKDRFSAERLKGVDSTLKIQPAKLEDSAVYLCASSSSGGVDGYTFGSGTRLTVV.

The chain carries TRBV9 and TRBJ1-1, with TRBD1 matching 9 bases. CDR3 length: 14 amino acids. The ends lost 4 bases at V and 5 bases at J; junction bases unmatched: 6. Germline V gene sequence: CDR1 SGDLS, CDR2 YYNGEE. In DNA, the CDR3 is TGTGCCAGCAGCCCCGGACAGGGGAAGACTGAAGCTTTCTTT. It yields the protein CASSPGQGKTEAFF. The full variable domain, rest sourced from reference TRBV9 and TRBJ1-1, is DSGVTQTPKHLITATGQRVTLRCSPRSGDLSVYWYQQSLDQGLQFLIQYYNGEERAKGNILERFSAQQFPDLHSELNLSSLELGDSALYFCASSPGQGKTEAFFGQGTRLTVV.

The chain recombines TRBV6-5 with TRBJ1-1; D possibly corresponds to TRBD1 (6 bases). Germline CDR1 MNHEY, CDR2 SVGAGI. The CDR3 is made up of 12 amino acids. The V end was cut by 6 bases, the J end by 5 bases, with 10 bases between. The CDR3 reads CASRSGETEAFF. The CDR3 nucleotides read TGTGCCAGCAGGTCAGGGGAGACTGAAGCTTTCTTT.

This clone was counted between two and nine times. The chain's CDR3 is CASSDSKGTGDNSPLHF. DNA for the CDR3: TGTGCCAGCAGCGATAGCAAGGGGACAGGGGACAATTCACCCCTCCACTTT. J is TRBJ1-6 and V is TRBV9; 10 bases are shared with TRBD1. V was clipped by 3 bases and J by 7 bases; unmatched bases: 10. The length of the CDR3 is 17 residues. Germline-derived CDR1 and CDR2 are SGDLS and YYNGEE.

J is TRBJ1-6 and V is TRBV6-5, with TRBD1 matching over 11 bases. The CDR3 contains 13 residues. The ends lost 6 bases at V and 12 bases at J; junction bases unmatched: 4. Germline V gene sequence: CDR1 MNHEY, CDR2 SVGAGI. DNA of the CDR3: TGTGCCAGCAGCAAAGGGACAGGGGGACCCCTCCACTTT. As protein: CASSKGTGGPLHF.

V and J are TRBV21-1 and TRBJ2-7; no check of the table's D call, TRBD1, against the DNA was made. TRBV21-1 is deemed a pseudogene. The CDR3 length is 17 residues. The CDR3 loop reads CASSNLGSRTGNDEQYF. The CDR3 nucleotides read TGTGCCAGCAGCAATTTAGGATCGAGGACAGGGAACGACGAGCAGTACTTC.

This clone was seen only a few times. The chain has TRBV4-3 and TRBJ2-5, with 9 bases matching TRBD2. This CDR3 region has 16 residues. The trim removed 2 bases at V and 4 bases at J, leaving 8 bases unmatched. CDR1 and CDR2 (germline): LGHNA, YSLEER. CDR3 coding DNA: TGCGCCAGCAGCCAACAACTAGCGGGTGTGGGAGAGACCCAGTACTTC. It specifies CASSQQLAGVGETQYF.

The chain recombines TRBV18 with TRBJ2-5; 7 bases match TRBD1. Germline trimming cut 5 bases from V and 0 bases from J; bases unmatched to any gene: 3. Germline V lookup: CDR1 KGHSH, CDR2 LQKENI. This CDR3 contains 14 residues. CDR3 amino acids: CASSRQGHQETQYF. CDR3 bases: TGTGCCAGCTCAAGACAGGGCCACCAAGAGACCCAGTACTTC.

The CDR3 coding sequence is TGCAGCGTCAGCGCGGGACAGACTCTTAACTATGGCTACACCTTC. Translating gives CSVSAGQTLNYGYTF. The chain employs TRBV29-1 and TRBJ1-2; 7 nucleotides align to TRBD1. Germline CDR1 is SQVTM and CDR2 is ANQGSEA. After removal of 6 bases from V and 1 base from J, the junction contained 11 bases not matched to a gene. The CDR3 spans 15 residues.

The chain has TRBV30 and TRBJ2-5; 10 bases align to TRBD2. Losses at the gene ends were 1 base for V and 2 bases for J; bases not matched to a gene: 1. The CDR3 is 14 residues long. Germline assignment: CDR1 GTSNPN and CDR2 SVGIG (reference sequence). The CDR3 reads CAWSGAGGQETQYF. Written as DNA, the CDR3 is TGTGCCTGGAGTGGAGCGGGAGGGCAAGAGACCCAGTACTTC. Based on the CDR3 plus reference TRBV30 and TRBJ2-5, the full variable domain is SQTIHQWPATLVQPVGSPLSLECTVEGTSNPNLYWYRQAAGRGLQLLFYSVGIGQISSEVPQNLSASRPQDRQFILSSKKLLLSDSGFYLCAWSGAGGQETQYFGPGTRLLVL.

This sequence joins TRBV15 and TRBJ1-4, with D perhaps matching TRBD1 (5 bases). This CDR3 region has 15 residues. Germline CDR1 reads LNHNV; CDR2 reads YYDKDF (reference sequence). V lost 0 bases and J 10 bases, leaving 15 bases between the germline ends. CDR3 sequence (DNA): TGTGCCACCAGCAGAGACCAGGGTACAAGTGGAAAACTGTTTTTT. It is translated as CATSRDQGTSGKLFF.

This clone was detected only a few times. The chain has TRBV28 and TRBJ1-2; D is undetermined. Trimming pared 5 bases from V and 7 bases from J, leaving 11 bases between. The CDR3 length is 12 residues. Germline V gene sequence: CDR1 MDHEN, CDR2 SYDVKM. This chain's CDR3 is CASSVAGSGYTF. CDR3 bases: TGTGCCAGCAGTGTCGCGGGTAGTGGCTACACCTTC.

This clone has only a few counts. The CDR3 sequence: CASTTGTIGNGGELFF. Written as DNA, the CDR3 is TGTGCCAGCACCACGGGGACTATTGGGAATGGCGGGGAGCTGTTTTTT. The rearrangement uses TRBV7-8 and TRBJ2-2, with 7 bases that match TRBD2. J was trimmed by 7 bases and V by 7 bases; bases with no gene match: 15. CDR1 is SGHVS, CDR2 FQNEAQ, per germline. The CDR3 is made up of 16 amino acids.

The table lists this clone with a few counts. The chain has TRBV30 and TRBJ2-5; weak D call: TRBD1 (5 bases). V lost 0 bases and J 4 bases, leaving 15 bases between the germline ends. The germline V gene has CDR1 GTSNPN and CDR2 SVGIG (reference sequence). This CDR3 has 15 amino acids. The CDR3 sequence is CAWSVGAGQGETQYF. The CDR3 DNA follows: TGTGCCTGGAGTGTAGGGGCCGGCCAGGGAGAGACCCAGTACTTC.

The V gene is TRBV30, the J gene TRBJ2-3; the D is unclear. V lost 5 bases and J 5 bases, leaving 5 bases between the germline ends. CDR1 and CDR2 (germline): GTSNPN, SVGIG (reference sequence). The CDR3 consists of 10 residues. Written as DNA, the CDR3 is TGTGCCTGGGGGCTAGATACGCAGTATTTT. This codes for CAWGLDTQYF. Using reference TRBV30 and TRBJ2-3 for the parts outside the CDR3, the full variable domain is SQTIHQWPATLVQPVGSPLSLECTVEGTSNPNLYWYRQAAGRGLQLLFYSVGIGQISSEVPQNLSASRPQDRQFILSSKKLLLSDSGFYLCAWGLDTQYFGPGTRLTVL.

The rearrangement joins TRBV16 to TRBJ2-7; 9 bases are a match to TRBD1. The CDR3 sequence is 14 residues long. The germline V gene encodes CDR1 KGHSY and CDR2 FQNENV. With 4 bases clipped from V and 5 bases from J, the junction kept 6 bases outside the gene matches. This CDR3 reads CASSLRDRVNEQYF. CDR3 in DNA: TGTGCCAGCAGCCTACGGGACAGGGTTAACGAGCAGTACTTC.

The chain uses TRBV12-2 and TRBJ2-3; the D call of TRBD1 is as the table states it, not checked on the DNA. TRBV12-2 constitutes a pseudogene. The CDR3 contains 16 residues. The CDR3 sequence: CASRLGRDRGQDTQYF. In nucleotides, the CDR3 is TGTGCAAGTCGCTTAGGAAGGGACAGGGGGCAAGATACGCAGTATTTT.

The gene calls are TRBV2 and TRBJ2-1; D gene unclear. V lost 6 bases and J lost 2, with 17 bases in between. The CDR3 covers 16 residues. Germline CDR1 SNHLY, CDR2 FYNNEI. CDR3 residues: CASRPLGSVTYNEQFF. The CDR3 DNA reads as TGTGCCAGCAGGCCCCTAGGATCTGTCACCTACAATGAGCAGTTCTTC. Together with reference TRBV2 and TRBJ2-1, the CDR3 gives the full variable domain: EPEVTQTPSHQVTQMGQEVILRCVPISNHLYFYWYRQILGQKVEFLVSFYNNEISEKSEIFDDQFSVERPDGSNFTLKIRSTKLEDSAMYFCASRPLGSVTYNEQFFGPGTRLTVL.

The chain employs TRBV4-1 and TRBJ2-3, with TRBD2 as a possible D gene (5 bases). Germline CDR1 and CDR2: MGHRA and YSYEKL. Trimming stripped 0 bases from V and 3 bases from J, with 10 bases between. CDR3 length: 15 amino acids. The CDR3 region is CASSQDPRGTDTQYF. CDR3 bases: TGCGCCAGCAGCCAAGATCCCCGAGGGACAGATACGCAGTATTTT.

This clone occurred a few times. The chain uses TRBV4-1 and TRBJ1-1; no reliable D call. The germline V gene has CDR1 MGHRA and CDR2 YSYEKL. V lost 1 base and J 3 bases, leaving 9 bases between the germline ends. The CDR3 totals 14 residues. The CDR3 protein is CASSQGRLYTEAFF. CDR3 sequence (DNA): TGCGCCAGCAGCCAAGGGCGACTCTACACTGAAGCTTTCTTT.